This T cell receptor beta chain was found in a study of T-cell memory formation after mild COVID-19. Study information: Each donor largely had its own TCR clusters.

MiXCR, run by TCRdb on the 5' RACE reads, gives a single entry per CDR3 protein. The sample has about 610,000 distinct CDR3 sequences, roughly 17% seen once; the top ten hold around 7.8%. Trimming shortened V by 6 bases and J by 8 bases, and 16 bases separated the two germline ends. Germline V gives CDR1 DFQATT, CDR2 SNEGSKA (reference sequence). This CDR3 has 12 amino acids. Broader study findings: Among CD4+ contracting clones, most were CM and EM, and CD8+ ones EMRA.

Note on this clonotype: Antigen specificity is unknown.

The rearrangement joins TRBV20-1 to TRBJ1-2; D is ambiguous. What was sequenced was PBMCs or a T cell subset sorted from them (not recorded which). The clonotype was recovered from an adult woman who had mild COVID-19 (a few samples of this study predate the infection). Cell type and time point are not known. CDR3: CSADFGRGGYTF. Here the CDR3 DNA reads TGCAGTGCCGACTTCGGGAGAGGGGGCTACACCTTC.